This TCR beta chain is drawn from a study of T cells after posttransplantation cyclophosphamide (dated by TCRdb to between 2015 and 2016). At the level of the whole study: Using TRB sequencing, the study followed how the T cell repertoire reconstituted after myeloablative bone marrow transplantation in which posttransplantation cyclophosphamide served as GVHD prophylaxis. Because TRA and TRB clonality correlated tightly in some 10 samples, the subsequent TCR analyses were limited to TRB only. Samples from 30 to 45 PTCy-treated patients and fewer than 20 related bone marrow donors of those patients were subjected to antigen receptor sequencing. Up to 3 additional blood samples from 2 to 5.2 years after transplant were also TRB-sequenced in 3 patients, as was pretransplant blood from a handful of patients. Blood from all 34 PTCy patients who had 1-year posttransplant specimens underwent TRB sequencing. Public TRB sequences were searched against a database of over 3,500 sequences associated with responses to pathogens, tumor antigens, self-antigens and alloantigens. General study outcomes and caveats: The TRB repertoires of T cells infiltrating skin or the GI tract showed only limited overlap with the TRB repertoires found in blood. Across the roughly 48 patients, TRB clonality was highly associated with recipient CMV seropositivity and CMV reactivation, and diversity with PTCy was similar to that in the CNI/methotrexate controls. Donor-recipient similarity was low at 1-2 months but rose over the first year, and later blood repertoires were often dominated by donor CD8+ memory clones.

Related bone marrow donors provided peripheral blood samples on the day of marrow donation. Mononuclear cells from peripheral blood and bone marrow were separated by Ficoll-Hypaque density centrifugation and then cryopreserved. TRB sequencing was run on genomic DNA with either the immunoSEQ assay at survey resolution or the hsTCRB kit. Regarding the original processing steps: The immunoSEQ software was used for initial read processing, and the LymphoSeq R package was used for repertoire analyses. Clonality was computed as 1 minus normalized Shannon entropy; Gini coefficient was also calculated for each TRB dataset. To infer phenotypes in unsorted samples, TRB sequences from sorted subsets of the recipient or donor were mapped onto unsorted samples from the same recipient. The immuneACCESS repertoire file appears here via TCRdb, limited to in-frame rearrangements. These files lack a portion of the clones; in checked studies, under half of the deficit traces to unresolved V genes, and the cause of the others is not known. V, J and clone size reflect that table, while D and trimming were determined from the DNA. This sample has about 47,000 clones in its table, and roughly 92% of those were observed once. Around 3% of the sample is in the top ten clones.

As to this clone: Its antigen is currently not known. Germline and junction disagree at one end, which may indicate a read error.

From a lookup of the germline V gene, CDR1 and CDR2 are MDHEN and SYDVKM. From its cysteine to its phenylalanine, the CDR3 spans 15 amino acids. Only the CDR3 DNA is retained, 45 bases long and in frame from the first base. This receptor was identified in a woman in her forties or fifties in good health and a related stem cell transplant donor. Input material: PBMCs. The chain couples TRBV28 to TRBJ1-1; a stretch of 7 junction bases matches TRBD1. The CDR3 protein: CASSLWTQGNSEAFF. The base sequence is TGTGCCAGCAGTTTATGGACACAGGGGAACAGTGAAGCTTTCTTT.